Listed here is a single T cell receptor beta chain. Its antigen is unknown. Base qualities are not recorded, but no much larger clone differs from it by a single base. The data originate from a study of T cells in Graves' hyperthyroidism and ophthalmopathy (dated by TCRdb to between 2019 and 2020). Concerning the study at large: Peripheral blood samples were taken at initial diagnosis, before any treatment was given. To identify TCR V-J signatures that set the groups apart, the researchers used a discovery cohort of 95 to 100 patients, made up of around 42 with Graves' ophthalmopathy and 55 to 65 with stable Graves' hyperthyroidism. An independent validation cohort of 18 to 20 hyperthyroidism patients and 17 patients who later progressed to ophthalmopathy tested prospective prediction of ophthalmopathy. The roughly 94 discovery patients were randomly split 7:3 into training and test sets. In more than 5 Graves' hyperthyroidism patients, the study also compared T-cell repertoires from thyroid tissue with T-cell repertoires from blood. Once sampling was done, hyperthyroidism patients were given methimazole at a starting dose of 30 mg daily, whereas ophthalmopathy patients were given high-dose intravenous methylprednisolone. According to the paper, TCR Vbeta CDR3 sequencing was carried out on 135 peripheral blood samples, which came from about 45 ophthalmopathy, about 75 hyperthyroidism and about 17 progressor patients.

Broader findings and caveats from the paper: Ophthalmopathy was separated from stable hyperthyroidism by a 13 V-J signature model, with just over 85% sensitivity and about 81% specificity obtained in cross-validation and 80%/75% obtained in testing. In validation, progression to ophthalmopathy was predicted by the model with 70.59% sensitivity and under 85% specificity, a median of around 5.9 months before onset. Sample size was not statistically predetermined, and investigators were not blinded to group allocation. Most expanded thyroid clonotypes (frequency above 0.001) were also detected in blood, suggesting blood repertoires may reflect thyroid immune responses.

Stable Graves' hyperthyroidism was defined as the absence of progression to ophthalmopathy over 18 months of follow-up. The hyperthyroidism patients were between 18 and 65 years old and newly diagnosed, with a disease duration of less than 2 months. Exclusion was applied to patients with uncontrolled infections, other autoimmune diseases, pregnancy or lactation. Diagnoses relied on clinical symptoms, serum thyroxine and TRAb, thyroid ultrasound and orbital computed tomography. Ficoll-Paque density gradient centrifugation was used to isolate PBMCs from 10 ml of fresh peripheral blood. Total RNA was extracted with Trizol reagent, and quality was checked on an Agilent 2100 Bioanalyzer. From the germline V gene, CDR1 is SQVTM and CDR2 is ANQGSEA. The CDR3 spans 9 residues, from the cysteine through the phenylalanine. The retained sequence is limited to the CDR3, 27 bases, with the frame set at the first base. V is shortened by 7 bases, J by 5 bases, and the region joining them spans 5 bases.

The TCR beta CDR3 regions were amplified from the RNA transcripts. The TCR CDR3 was subjected to a first round of RT-PCR using the HTBI primer set and the Qiagen OneStep RT-PCR kit. The libraries were constructed in a second round of multiplex PCR and then size-selected and purified. Sequencing of the libraries was done on an Illumina HiSeq2000 using paired-end 100 bp reads. As for the authors' bioinformatics: SOAPnuke was used to process the raw data, with reads discarded if the reads contained adapters or uncalled bases, had a mean Phred below 15, or lacked an exact constant-primer or identifier match. High-quality paired reads were merged using COPE v1.2.5, and each unique nucleotide sequence was defined as a clonotype. Clonotypes were aligned to IMGT TRBV, TRBD and TRBJ reference segments using MiTCR v1.1. Only V-J combinations with frequency above 0.0001, covering approximately 99% of repertoires, were analysed. The TCS score was defined as F50 (clonal expansion) divided by E x V (chaos), with BLOSUM62-based TCRdist calculated between CDR3 peptides within each V-J. Welch's t-statistics and random forest reduced fewer than 600 V-J features to about 13, which were used in a naive Bayes classifier (R e1071). TCRdb handled the public reads itself, with Q25 trimming in fastp and clone calling in MiXCR, and kept productive beta chains. Rows are combined by CDR3 protein, so each entry shows the most common genes and DNA. The V and J calls follow TCRdb's processing rather than the paper's. Counted in this sample were 94,000 or so distinct CDR3 sequences; approximately 56% of them appeared once. 25% to 30% of the sample goes to the ten largest clones.

Rearrangement joined TRBV29-1 to TRBJ2-5, with the D gene not confidently named. This TCR was sampled from a woman between 40 and 55 years old with Graves' hyperthyroidism. Sequencing input: blood. This receptor has the CDR3 CSGSETQYF. The DNA sequence is TGCAGCGGGAGTGAGACCCAGTACTTC.